This TCR beta chain is from a study of shared clonotypes between healthy human individuals. Naive CD8 isolation took CD45RO-negative cells positively selected for CCR7 and excluded terminally differentiated effector memory CD45RA+ cells. It was roughly 200 ng DNA, about 30,000 T cell genomes, that sorted-subset replicate PCRs used. Here immunoSEQ multiplex PCR was the method, and the copy in TCRdb shows in-frame clones only, minus some. Here the sample spans around 600,000 clones, approximately 95% being singletons. Germline V CDR1 and CDR2: SNHLY, FYNNEI. This CDR3 has 13 amino acids. Trimming left V 6 bases short and J 2 bases short, with 11 bases between.

This receptor was taken from a woman under 40 in good health. The sequenced sample was naive CD8+ T cells sorted from blood. This sequence joins TRBV2 and TRBJ2-7; perhaps TRBD1 as D (5 bases). The CDR3 sequence is CASRLRTTYEQYF. CDR3 nucleotide sequence: TGTGCCAGCAGACTTAGGACAACCTACGAGCAGTACTTC. The entire variable domain, with the rest obtained from reference TRBV2 and TRBJ2-7, is as follows: EPEVTQTPSHQVTQMGQEVILRCVPISNHLYFYWYRQILGQKVEFLVSFYNNEISEKSEIFDDQFSVERPDGSNFTLKIRSTKLEDSAMYFCASRLRTTYEQYFGPGTRLTVT.